The present T cell receptor beta chain was sequenced within a study of tumor and adjacent non-tumor tissue in lung cancer. The wider study: Aged about 30 to 76 years, patients included more than nine men and roughly five women with stage I to III disease.

No cell sorting was done before RNA was extracted from the tissue. General study findings and limits: Patients with more diverse tumor TCRs had worse survival. Tumor tissue had significantly higher TCR diversity than normal lung.

A note on this clonotype: Its antigen remains unknown. Being one base from a much bigger clone, this may be a read error.

A modified ARM-PCR protocol with three rounds of nested PCR amplified TCRbeta. TCRdb ran MiXCR on the multiplex PCR reads and lists one entry per CDR3 protein. The sample has 89,000 or so distinct CDR3 sequences; about 66% are singletons. Material for sequencing was lung tumor tissue. This clonotype originated in a man in his 70s with non-small cell lung cancer.

The CDR3 DNA reads TGTGCCAGCAGCTCCGGGACAGGGGGCGCTAATCAGCTCCAGCATTTT. Its protein is CASSSGTGGANQLQHF. The chain combines TRBV5-6 with TRBJ1-5; 12 bases align to TRBD1. The CDR3 spans 16 residues. The germline V gene has CDR1 SGHDT and CDR2 YYEEEE.